The 9 T cell receptor beta chains listed next were all sequenced from one sample in a study of T cell clonality in common variable immunodeficiency. TCRdb's table, derived via immunoSEQ multiplex PCR, lists solely in-frame clones and lacks some. This sample has about 47,000 clones, each found more than once. Sequencing input: peripheral blood mononuclear cells. The receptors originated from a person between 18 and 70 years old in good health.

Many counts were recorded for this clone. The read halts 3 residues ahead of the CDR3 end, with the missing end drawn from the germline J gene. This rearrangement joins TRBV20-1 to TRBJ2-2; 9 nucleotides match TRBD2. J gave up 7 bases and V 2 bases, and 14 bases lay outside the gene matches. Germline V gene lookup returns CDR1 DFQATT and CDR2 SNEGSKA (reference sequence). This CDR3 has 17 residues. The CDR3 sequence: CSARNTLGRRGGGELFF. The DNA read from the CDR3 is TGCAGTGCTAGAAACACACTCGGCCGGCGGGGGGGCGGGGAG.

Comments on this clone: The junction shows a germline mismatch at one end, possibly a read error. Sequencing ends 3 residues short of the CDR3 end; the germline J gene provides the rest. Other nucleotide sequences in the sample specify the same CDR3. The rearrangement joins TRBV19 to TRBJ1-3; D might be TRBD1 (5 bases). The CDR3 is 13 amino acids. Germline V gene lookup returns CDR1 LNHDA and CDR2 SQIVND (reference sequence). The DNA read from the CDR3 is TGTGCCAGTACGTGGTTCGGGGGAAACACG. It translates to CASTWFGGNT. From start to end, the CDR3 is CASTWFGGNTIYF.

This clone occurred many times. The CDR3 reads CASSLVSANYGYTF. Partial CDR3 DNA: TGTGCCAGCAGCTTAGTATCCGCTAACTATGGC. J is TRBJ1-2 and V is TRBV7-9; D is ambiguous. With the read ending 3 residues before the CDR3 end, the germline J gene is used to fill in that end. CDR3 size: 14 residues. In germline, CDR1 is SEHNR, CDR2 FQNEAQ (reference sequence). Deletions cut 1 base from V and 0 bases from J, with 6 bases between.

The table lists this clone with a few counts. The read ends 3 residues early relative to the CDR3; the germline J gene fills the gap. The V gene is TRBV19, the J gene TRBJ2-1; D may be TRBD2 (5 bases). Trimming shortened V by 6 bases and J by 5 bases, and 20 bases separated the two germline ends. The CDR3 spans 16 residues. Germline-derived CDR1 and CDR2 are LNHDA and SQIVND (reference sequence). The covered CDR3 bases are TGTGCCAGTAGAAGACTCGGGGATAGGAGCAACAATGAG. Translation gives CASRRLGDRSNNE. The full CDR3 protein is CASRRLGDRSNNEQFF.

This clone was picked up a small number of times. The sequence runs out 3 residues before the end of the CDR3; the remainder is reconstructed from the germline J gene. This chain links TRBV2 with TRBJ2-3; D ambiguous. V lost 7 bases and J lost 6, with 17 bases in between. The CDR3 is made up of 14 amino acids. Germline CDR1 SNHLY, CDR2 FYNNEI. Incomplete CDR3 DNA: TGTGCCAGCACTCAGGCTTCTGAATGGGATACG. Its translation is CASTQASEWDT. The CDR3, in full, reads CASTQASEWDTQYF.

In this sample, this clone turned up many times. The observed sequence ends 3 residues before the CDR3 terminus, with the missing tail filled in from the germline J gene. The chain is built from TRBV30 and TRBJ1-4; 7 bases map to TRBD1. This CDR3 region has 15 residues. Germline CDR1 and CDR2: GTSNPN and SVGIG (reference sequence). Losses at the gene ends were 0 bases for V and 5 bases for J; bases not matched to a gene: 6. The part of the CDR3 DNA that was read is TGTGCCTGGAGTGTACCCCCAGGGGGGAATGAAAAA. Amino acid sequence: CAWSVPPGGNEK. The whole CDR3 protein is CAWSVPPGGNEKLFF.

This clone appeared many times. The read halts 3 residues ahead of the CDR3 end, with the missing end drawn from the germline J gene. V usage is TRBV5-1 and J usage is TRBJ2-5, with 12 bases lining up with TRBD2. The V segment lost 4 bases and the J segment 5 bases; nucleotides outside the gene matches: 9. Germline V gene data show CDR1 as SGHRS and CDR2 as YFSETQ. The CDR3 has 16 residues. The CDR3 DNA, read in part, is TGCGCCAGCAGCGGCCAACTAGCGGGGGGTGGCGAGACC. It specifies CASSGQLAGGGET. In full, the CDR3 is CASSGQLAGGGETQYF.

There are many counts of this clone. The read halts 3 residues ahead of the CDR3 end, with the missing end drawn from the germline J gene. This chain joins TRBV5-1 and TRBJ2-7, with a tentative D call TRBD2 (5 bases). CDR3 length equals 19 residues. Germline V gives CDR1 SGHRS, CDR2 YFSETQ. Trimming removed 1 base from V and 2 bases from J, with 25 bases in between. CDR3 bases read: TGCGCCAGCAGCTTGTCGACCCCCACGGCGGGTTCAGACCCCTACGAG. Its protein product is CASSLSTPTAGSDPYE. In full, the CDR3 reads CASSLSTPTAGSDPYEQYF. Filled out from reference TRBV5-1 and TRBJ2-7, the complete variable domain reads KAGVTQTPRYLIKTRGQQVTLSCSPISGHRSVSWYQQTPGQGLQFLFEYFSETQRNKGNFPGRFSGRQFSNSRSEMNVSTLELGDSALYLCASSLSTPTAGSDPYEQYFGPGTRLTVT.

In its sample, this clone was seen many times. Read coverage stops 3 residues before the CDR3 terminus; the germline J gene supplies the remainder. The chain carries TRBV7-3 and TRBJ2-7, with TRBD2 identical over 8 bases. The length of the CDR3 is 14 residues. Germline trimming cut 3 bases from V and 5 bases from J; bases unmatched to any gene: 6. CDR1 and CDR2 from the germline V gene are SGHTA and FQGTGA. CDR3 loop: CASSFGGGGNEQYF. The covered CDR3 bases are TGTGCCAGCAGCTTTGGAGGCGGGGGGAACGAG. The entire variable domain, with the rest obtained from reference TRBV7-3 and TRBJ2-7, is as follows: GAGVSQTPSNKVTEKGKYVELRCDPISGHTALYWYRQSLGQGPEFLIYFQGTGAADDSGLPNDRFFAVRPEGSVSTLKIQRTERGDSAVYLCASSFGGGGNEQYFGPGTRLTVT.